This T cell receptor (beta chain) stems from a study of blood T cell repertoires in COVID-19. The CDR3 extends over 18 amino acids. Trimming pared 2 bases from V and 2 bases from J, leaving 19 bases between. The germline gives CDR1 MNHEY, CDR2 SVGEGT. The table came from immunoSEQ multiplex PCR; TCRdb's copy has only in-frame clones and leaves some out. The data hold roughly 100,000 clones, with under 75% observed a single time. This chain joins TRBV6-2 or TRBV6-3 and TRBJ1-5; D is uncertain. Sequencing used peripheral blood. This TCR was sampled from a man older than 75 with acute or convalescent COVID-19. This CDR3 reads CASSYMNGRQGGNQPQHF. The CDR3 region has the DNA TGTGCCAGCAGTTACATGAACGGCAGGCAAGGTGGCAATCAGCCCCAGCATTTT.